What follows is one T cell receptor beta chain and its context. The antigen is unknown. Naive CD8 isolation took CD45RO-negative cells positively selected for CCR7 and excluded terminally differentiated effector memory CD45RA+ cells. The source of the sample is a study of shared clonotypes between healthy human individuals. Study conclusions and caveats: Larger estimated richness was generally seen in naive subsets than in memory subsets.

An even split of each subset's genomic DNA across several immunoSEQ plates was performed. In the source study's methods: ImmunoSEQ yielded junction-only sequences lacking quality scores, so filtering differed. Sequencing used immunoSEQ multiplex PCR; TCRdb keeps in-frame clones, though not all of them. V, J and clone size are taken as reported in that table, and D and trimming were inferred from the DNA itself. The table includes roughly 1,800,000 clones, approximately 95% detected once. The CDR3 consists of 15 residues. Germline values: CDR1 MNHEY, CDR2 SMNVEV (reference sequence). The trim removed 5 bases at V and 0 bases at J, leaving 6 bases unmatched.

This chain connects TRBV27 to TRBJ1-1, with 7 bases that match TRBD1. Sequencing was carried out using naive CD8+ T cells sorted from blood. The TCR sequence derives from a man younger than 35 in good health. The CDR3 sequence: CASSPLGQMNTEAFF. DNA for the CDR3: TGTGCCAGCAGTCCCTTGGGACAGATGAACACTGAAGCTTTCTTT.